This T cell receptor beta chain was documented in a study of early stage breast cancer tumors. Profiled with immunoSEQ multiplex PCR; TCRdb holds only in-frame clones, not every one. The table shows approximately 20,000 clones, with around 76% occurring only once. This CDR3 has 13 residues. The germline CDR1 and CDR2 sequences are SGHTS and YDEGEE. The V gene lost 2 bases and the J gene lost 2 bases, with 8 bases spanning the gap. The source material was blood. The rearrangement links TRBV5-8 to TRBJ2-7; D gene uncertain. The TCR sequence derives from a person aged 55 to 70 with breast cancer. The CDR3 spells CASSFPGTYEQYF. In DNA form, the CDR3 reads TGTGCCAGCAGCTTCCCAGGTACCTACGAGCAGTACTTC.